The T cell receptor beta chain under discussion was sequenced for a study of blood T cell repertoires in COVID-19. For the study at large: Sites across the United States, Italy and Spain contributed samples from acute and convalescent COVID-19. PBMCs, B-cell-depleted T cells, or T cells were the source of the cDNA or gDNA that made up the material.

V lost 7 bases, J lost 8 bases, and 5 bases stayed unmatched. CDR1 and CDR2 (germline): MNHEY, SMNVEV (reference sequence). This CDR3 region has 13 residues. In the authors' methods: Amplification of reference gene primers was used by the study to estimate nucleated cell counts. Using immunoSEQ multiplex PCR, the repertoire was profiled, and TCRdb retains in-frame clones only, with some absent. V and J calls and clone size come straight from that table; D and trimming were deduced from the DNA. Of about 260,000 clones in the sample, about 85% were seen once. The clonotype originates from a human donor in a cohort sampled during active COVID-19. Sequencing was carried out using peripheral blood. This chain uses TRBV27 with TRBJ1-3; 10 bases map to TRBD1. The CDR3 nucleotides are TGTGCCAGCATCGACAGGGGGCGAGACACCATATATTTT. Its translation: CASIDRGRDTIYF.